The clone carrying this T cell receptor (beta chain) has just one count. It was across several immunoSEQ plates that each subset's genomic DNA was evenly split. Only in-frame clones appear in the TCRdb table, and some are missing; sequencing was by immunoSEQ multiplex PCR. The sample has roughly 810,000 clones; around 96% are singletons. CD45RO-negative, CCR7-selected cells formed the naive CD8 fraction, which excluded terminally differentiated effector memory CD45RA+ cells. These data come from a study of shared clonotypes between healthy human individuals. The CDR3 totals 15 residues. Trimming shortened V by 4 bases and J by 6 bases, and 15 bases separated the two germline ends. Germline values: CDR1 MDHEN, CDR2 SYDVKM.

This chain connects TRBV28 to TRBJ2-2; D is unresolved. This clonotype was obtained from a man younger than 45 in good health. The specimen was naive CD8+ T cells sorted from blood. As DNA, the CDR3 is TGTGCCAGCAGTTCAAGGTTGGAGTTGGCCGGGGAGCTGTTTTTT. Translated: CASSSRLELAGELFF.